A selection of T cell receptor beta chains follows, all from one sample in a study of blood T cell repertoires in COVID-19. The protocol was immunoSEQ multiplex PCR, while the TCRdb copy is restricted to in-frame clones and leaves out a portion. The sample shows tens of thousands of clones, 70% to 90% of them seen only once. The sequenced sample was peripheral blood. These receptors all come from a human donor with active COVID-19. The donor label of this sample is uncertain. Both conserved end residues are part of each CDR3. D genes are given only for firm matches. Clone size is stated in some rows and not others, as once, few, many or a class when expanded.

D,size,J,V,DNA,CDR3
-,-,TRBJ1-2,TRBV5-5,TGTGCCAGCCAACGACAGTCTAACTATGGCTACACCTTC,CASQRQSNYGYTF
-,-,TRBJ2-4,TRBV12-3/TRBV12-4,TGTGCCAGCAGTTTCCGACAGAAAAACATTCAGTACTTC,CASSFRQKNIQYF
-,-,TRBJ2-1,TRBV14,TGTGCCAGCAGCCACGAGGTAGCGGCTTACAATGAGCAGTTCTTC,CASSHEVAAYNEQFF
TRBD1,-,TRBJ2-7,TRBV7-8,TGTGCCAGCAGCCACGGGACAGGGGGGTCCTACGAGCAGTACTTC,CASSHGTGGSYEQYF
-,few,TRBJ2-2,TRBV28,TGTGCCAGCAGTTTTTGGAGGGCGGACACCGGGGAGCTGTTTTTT,CASSFWRADTGELFF
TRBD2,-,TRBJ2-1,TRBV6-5,TGTGCCAGCACCTTACTAGCGGGAGGGTCCAATGAGCAGTTCTTC,CASTLLAGGSNEQFF
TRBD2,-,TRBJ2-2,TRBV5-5,TGTGCCAGCAGCTTGGTTCTAGCGGGATCTACGGGGGAGCTGTTTTTT,CASSLVLAGSTGELFF
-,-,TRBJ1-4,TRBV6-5,TGTGCCTCCAAGCGCGAGGAGGGTGAAAAACTGTTTTTT,CASKREEGEKLFF
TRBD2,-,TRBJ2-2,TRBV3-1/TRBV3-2,TGTGCCAGCAGCCCCAGGCCGAGCGGACTAGCGGGACGCGGGAGCGGGGAGCTGTTTTTT,CASSPRPSGLAGRGSGELFF
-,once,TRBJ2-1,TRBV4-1,TGCGCCAGCAGCCTTAGCGGAAGCTCCTACAATGAGCAGTTCTTC,CASSLSGSSYNEQFF
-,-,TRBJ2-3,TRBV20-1,TGCAGTGCTAGTATTGCGGTAGATACGCAGTATTTT,CSASIAVDTQYF
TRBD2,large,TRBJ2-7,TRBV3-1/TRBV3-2,TGTGCCAGCAGCCAAGAGGGTAGCGGGGCCTTCTACGAGCAGTACTTC,CASSQEGSGAFYEQYF